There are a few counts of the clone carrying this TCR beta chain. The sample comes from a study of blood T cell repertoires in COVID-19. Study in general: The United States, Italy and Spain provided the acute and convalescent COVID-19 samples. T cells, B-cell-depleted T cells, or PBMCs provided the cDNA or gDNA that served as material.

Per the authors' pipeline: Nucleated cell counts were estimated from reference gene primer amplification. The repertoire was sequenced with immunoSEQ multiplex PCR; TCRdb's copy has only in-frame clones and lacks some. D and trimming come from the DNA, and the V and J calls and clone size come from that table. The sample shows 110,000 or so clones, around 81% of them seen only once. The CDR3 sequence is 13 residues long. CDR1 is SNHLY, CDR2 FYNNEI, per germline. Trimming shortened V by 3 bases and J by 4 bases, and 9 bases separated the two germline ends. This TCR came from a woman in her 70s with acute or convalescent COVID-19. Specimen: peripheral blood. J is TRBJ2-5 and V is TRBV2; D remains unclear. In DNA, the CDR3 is TGTGCCAGCAGTGAGGTACGGTCAGAGACCCAGTACTTC. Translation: CASSEVRSETQYF.